The next 20 T cell receptor beta chains were all read from a single sample in a study of shared clonotypes between healthy human individuals. Repertoires were generated with immunoSEQ multiplex PCR, while TCRdb's copy carries only in-frame clones and drops some. Of more than 1,200,000 clones in the sample, just under 99% were seen once. The sample consisted of naive CD4+ T cells sorted from blood. Subset in this sample: CD45RA+ positively selected. These receptor sequences come from a man younger than 45 in good health.

The chain combines TRBV6-1 with TRBJ2-1, with 7 bases matching TRBD1. Trimming removed 0 bases from V and 8 bases from J; junction bases left unmatched: 13. Germline V gene data show CDR1 as MNHNS and CDR2 as SASEGT. The CDR3 sequence is 17 residues long. The DNA of the CDR3 is TGTGCCAGCAGTGAAGCTTCCCCGGGACAGCCATTCGATGAGCAGTTCTTC. It encodes CASSEASPGQPFDEQFF.

The chain is built from TRBV2 and TRBJ1-5; 7 bases are a match to TRBD1. CDR1 and CDR2 (germline): SNHLY, FYNNEI. The CDR3 loop spans 15 amino acids. Trimming at V came to 5 bases and at J to 3 bases, leaving 7 bases not matched to a gene. The CDR3 loop reads CASSPADRFNQPQHF. CDR3 in DNA: TGTGCCAGCAGTCCCGCGGACAGGTTCAATCAGCCCCAGCATTTT.

The J gene is TRBJ2-5, the V gene TRBV25-1, with D hard to call. Trimming stripped 2 bases from V and 7 bases from J, with 14 bases between. The CDR3 covers 14 residues. Germline values: CDR1 MGHDK, CDR2 SYGVNS. The CDR3 here is CASSERQLLGTQYF. The DNA of the CDR3 is TGTGCCAGCAGTGAACGACAACTATTAGGGACCCAGTACTTC.

The chain couples TRBV18 to TRBJ2-5, with D maybe TRBD2 (5 bases). Trimming pared 3 bases from V and 5 bases from J, leaving 10 bases between. Per germline, CDR1 KGHSH and CDR2 LQKENI. The CDR3 length is 13 residues. CDR3 nucleotide sequence: TGTGCCAGCTCACCGACGGGGATGGAGACCCAGTACTTC. It codes for CASSPTGMETQYF.

CDR3 loop: CASSPREYEQYF. The CDR3 nucleotides read TGTGCCAGCTCACCGAGGGAATATGAGCAGTACTTC. J is TRBJ2-7 and V is TRBV18, with a possible D match to TRBD2 (5 bases). The germline V and J ends were trimmed by 3 bases and 7 bases, with 10 bases remaining between them. Germline values: CDR1 KGHSH, CDR2 LQKENI. The CDR3 loop spans 12 amino acids.

In DNA form, the CDR3 reads TGTGCCAGCAGTTATCAGGGACAGGGCACCGCAGATACGCAGTATTTT. Translating gives CASSYQGQGTADTQYF. This chain connects TRBV6-5 to TRBJ2-3; TRBD1 aligns across 9 bases. V shed 3 bases and J 4 bases; nucleotides not matched to a gene: 8. The germline V gene has CDR1 MNHEY and CDR2 SVGAGI. The CDR3 sequence is 16 residues long.

This chain connects TRBV9 to TRBJ2-3; 11 bases line up with TRBD2. Germline V gene data show CDR1 as SGDLS and CDR2 as YYNGEE. The CDR3 runs to 16 residues. The V gene end was trimmed by 3 bases and the J gene end by 5 bases; junction bases not matched to a gene: 8. CDR3 sequence reads: CASSADSGRAGDTQYF. The CDR3 DNA reads TGTGCCAGCAGCGCCGATAGCGGGAGGGCGGGAGATACGCAGTATTTT. The full variable domain, with the rest looked up from reference TRBV9 and TRBJ2-3, is DSGVTQTPKHLITATGQRVTLRCSPRSGDLSVYWYQQSLDQGLQFLIQYYNGEERAKGNILERFSAQQFPDLHSELNLSSLELGDSALYFCASSADSGRAGDTQYFGPGTRLTVL.

CDR3 DNA sequence: TGTGCCAGCAGGGGCCGGGGGGCTCTTCACACTGAAGCTTTCTTT. This codes for CASRGRGALHTEAFF. The chain links TRBV6-5 to TRBJ1-1; a possible D gene is TRBD1 (6 bases). The CDR3 is 15 residues long. Trimming pared 6 bases from V and 3 bases from J, leaving 17 bases between. The germline V gene encodes CDR1 MNHEY and CDR2 SVGAGI.

The rearrangement links TRBV7-9 to TRBJ2-7; the match to TRBD2 covers 13 bases. The J segment lost 4 bases and the V segment lost 5 bases, leaving 8 bases of the junction unmatched. The CDR3 covers 16 residues. Per the germline V gene, CDR1 is SEHNR and CDR2 is FQNEAQ (reference sequence). The CDR3 coding sequence is TGTGCCAGCAGCAGGACTAGCGGGAGTGGTGTATACGAGCAGTACTTC. Protein: CASSRTSGSGVYEQYF.

This clone has just one count. V is TRBV5-6 and J is TRBJ2-7; the D call may be TRBD1 or TRBD2 (6 bases each). V was trimmed by 3 bases and J by 3 bases, leaving 19 bases between them. This CDR3 has 16 residues. Germline V gene data show CDR1 as SGHDT and CDR2 as YYEEEE. The CDR3 region is CASSSMGGTGGYEQYF. The CDR3, as DNA: TGTGCCAGCAGCTCCATGGGGGGCACTGGCGGCTACGAGCAGTACTTC. The full variable domain, in which reference TRBV5-6 and TRBJ2-7 provide the parts outside the CDR3, is DAGVTQSPTHLIKTRGQQVTLRCSPKSGHDTVSWYQQALGQGPQFIFQYYEEEERQRGNFPDRFSGHQFPNYSSELNVNALLLGDSALYLCASSSMGGTGGYEQYFGPGTRLTVT.

The J gene is TRBJ2-2, the V gene TRBV7-2; 8 positions agree with TRBD2. V shed 4 bases and J 2 bases; nucleotides not matched to a gene: 6. The CDR3 is made up of 16 amino acids. Germline lookup yields CDR1 SGHTA and CDR2 FQGNSA. The CDR3 bases are TGTGCCAGCAGCTCGACCGGGACTAGAAACACCGGGGAGCTGTTTTTT. Amino acid sequence: CASSSTGTRNTGELFF.

The chain combines TRBV19 with TRBJ2-1, with TRBD2 matching over 8 bases. The CDR3 has 15 amino acids. V lost 2 bases, J lost 12 bases, and 12 bases stayed unmatched. Per germline, CDR1 LNHDA and CDR2 SQIVND (reference sequence). CDR3 in DNA: TGTGCCAGTAGTATATCTAGAGCTAGCGGGCAAAGGCAGTTCTTC. Encoded protein: CASSISRASGQRQFF.

In this sample, this clone turned up once. The chain has TRBV7-9 and TRBJ1-1, with TRBD1 as a possible D gene (6 bases). This CDR3 has 14 residues. CDR1 is SEHNR and CDR2 is FQNEAQ in the germline V gene (reference sequence). The V end lost 4 bases, the J end lost 1 base, and 10 bases lay between the germline ends. The CDR3 is CASSSEGGNTEAFF. CDR3 nucleotide sequence: TGTGCCAGCAGCTCGGAGGGGGGGAACACTGAAGCTTTCTTT.

The chain uses TRBV5-1 and TRBJ2-3, with TRBD2 matching over 15 bases. The CDR3 covers 17 residues. Germline V CDR1 and CDR2: SGHRS, YFSETQ. V lost 4 bases, J lost 4 bases, and 7 bases stayed unmatched. The CDR3 reads CASSPGLAGGYADTQYF. The CDR3 DNA sequence: TGCGCCAGCAGCCCGGGACTAGCGGGAGGCTACGCAGATACGCAGTATTTT. Full variable domain (remainder filled in from reference TRBV5-1 and TRBJ2-3): KAGVTQTPRYLIKTRGQQVTLSCSPISGHRSVSWYQQTPGQGLQFLFEYFSETQRNKGNFPGRFSGRQFSNSRSEMNVSTLELGDSALYLCASSPGLAGGYADTQYFGPGTRLTVL.

This chain links TRBV7-8 with TRBJ2-1; 9 bases agree with TRBD2. With 0 bases clipped from V and 4 bases from J, the junction kept 4 bases outside the gene matches. The CDR3 has 16 amino acids. Germline CDR1 reads SGHVS; CDR2 reads FQNEAQ. In DNA form, the CDR3 reads TGTGCCAGCAGCTTAGCACTAGCGGGCGTTTACAATGAGCAGTTCTTC. Its translation: CASSLALAGVYNEQFF.

As regards this clone: Other DNA sequences in this specimen translate into the identical CDR3. This chain joins TRBV5-1 and TRBJ2-7, with no clear D. The CDR3 consists of 13 residues. The ends were cut back, 0 bases at V and 1 base at J, with 5 bases in the middle. The germline V gene has CDR1 SGHRS and CDR2 YFSETQ. CDR3 nucleotides: TGCGCCAGCAGCTTGGACCGGTCCTACGAGCAGTACTTC. As protein: CASSLDRSYEQYF.

The CDR3 reads CASSVFQGATDPGYGYTF. The CDR3 DNA follows: TGTGCCAGCAGTGTCTTCCAGGGGGCGACAGATCCTGGCTATGGCTACACCTTC. The chain uses TRBV2 and TRBJ1-2, with 8 bases aligning to TRBD1. CDR1 and CDR2 from the germline V gene are SNHLY and FYNNEI. V shed 4 bases and J 4 bases; nucleotides not matched to a gene: 17. The length of the CDR3 is 18 residues.

The chain employs TRBV5-1 and TRBJ2-5, with TRBD2 matching over 7 bases. Germline CDR1 is SGHRS and CDR2 is YFSETQ. The J segment lost 5 bases and the V segment lost 4 bases, leaving 8 bases of the junction unmatched. The CDR3 spans 14 residues. This chain's CDR3 is CASSPPEGGETQYF. CDR3 nucleotide sequence: TGCGCCAGCAGCCCTCCTGAGGGAGGGGAGACCCAGTACTTC.

The gene calls are TRBV18 and TRBJ2-7; TRBD2 might be the D (6 bases). This CDR3 spans 13 amino acids. V gave up 4 bases and J gave up 3 bases, with 10 bases separating them. Germline V gene lookup returns CDR1 KGHSH and CDR2 LQKENI. The CDR3 region has the DNA TGTGCCAGCTCACTGGACGGGGGCTACGAGCAGTACTTC. It encodes CASSLDGGYEQYF.

This chain links TRBV28 with TRBJ2-1, with TRBD2 matching 10 bases. The CDR3 is 15 amino acids. Germline CDR1 MDHEN, CDR2 SYDVKM. V dropped 5 bases and J dropped 4; count of bases not matched to a gene: 5. CDR3 bases: TGTGCCAGCAGTGGTCTAGCGGGGGAGTACAATGAGCAGTTCTTC. This gives the protein CASSGLAGEYNEQFF. Full variable domain (missing parts from reference TRBV28 and TRBJ2-1): DVKVTQSSRYLVKRTGEKVFLECVQDMDHENMFWYRQDPGLGLRLIYFSYDVKMKEKGDIPEGYSVSREKKERFSLILESASTNQTSMYLCASSGLAGEYNEQFFGPGTRLTVL.